The 22 T cell receptor beta chains reported below all come from one sample, sequenced in a study of T cell responses to AZD1222 COVID-19 vaccine. Some clones are missing from TCRdb's copy, which holds only in-frame ones; the method was immunoSEQ multiplex PCR. The data contain over 75,000 clones, 75% to 90% of them seen just once; the ten biggest clones take up 30% to 35%. The specimen was peripheral blood, collected on day 0 of AZD1222 vaccination. The receptors come from an adult in good health.

This chain links TRBV27 with TRBJ2-1, with a possible D match to TRBD1 (5 bases). The CDR3 consists of 12 residues. V shed 0 bases and J shed 9 bases, with 6 bases lying between them. Germline assignment: CDR1 MNHEY and CDR2 SMNVEV (reference sequence). CDR3 sequence (DNA): TGTGCCAGCAGTTTATCGGGGCGTGAGCAGTTCTTC. It codes for CASSLSGREQFF.

This clone was observed a few times. The V call is TRBV5-1, the J call TRBJ1-1; no clear D. The CDR3 contains 14 residues. CDR1 SGHRS and CDR2 YFSETQ come from the germline V gene. Trimming took off 4 bases at V and 0 bases at J, with 10 bases between the two ends. CDR3 loop: CASSQRTMNTEAFF. CDR3 nucleotides: TGCGCCAGCAGCCAGAGAACTATGAACACTGAAGCTTTCTTT.

The CDR3 DNA sequence: TGTGCCAGCAGCTCCGGAGGCCGGGCTCAATACGAGCAGTACTTC. Its translation: CASSSGGRAQYEQYF. The rearrangement links TRBV7-9 to TRBJ2-7, with D possibly TRBD2 on 5 matching bases. Trimming took off 4 bases at V and 4 bases at J, with 17 bases between the two ends. CDR1 SEHNR and CDR2 FQNEAQ come from the germline V gene (reference sequence). This CDR3 is built from 15 residues. The full variable domain, rest sourced from reference TRBV7-9 and TRBJ2-7, is DTGVSQNPRHKITKRGQNVTFRCDPISEHNRLYWYRQTLGQGPEFLTYFQNEAQLEKSRLLSDRFSAERPKGSFSTLEIQRTEQGDSAMYLCASSSGGRAQYEQYFGPGTRLTVT.

The chain uses TRBV11-2 and TRBJ2-7, with TRBD2 matching 8 bases. In germline, CDR1 is SGHAT, CDR2 FQNNGV. With V trimmed by 5 bases and J by 0 bases, 6 bases remained unmatched. The CDR3 loop spans 15 amino acids. The CDR3 region has the DNA TGTGCCAGCAGCGGCGAGCGGGAGAGCTCCTACGAGCAGTACTTC. Its protein product is CASSGERESSYEQYF.

The chain uses TRBV18 and TRBJ2-1; tentative D call: TRBD1 (6 bases). This CDR3 is 12 amino acids long. Germline CDR1 reads KGHSH; CDR2 reads LQKENI. V was clipped by 8 bases and J by 4 bases, with 9 bases between them. CDR3 sequence: CASPGTYNEQFF. The CDR3 region has the DNA TGTGCCAGCCCCGGGACATACAATGAGCAGTTCTTC.

This clone was detected a few times. V gene TRBV4-1 combines with J gene TRBJ2-5; D uncertain. Trimming shortened V by 6 bases and J by 1 base, and 12 bases separated the two germline ends. Germline V CDR1 and CDR2: MGHRA, YSYEKL. CDR3 size: 14 residues. DNA for the CDR3: TGCGCCAGCAGTCTTAGTGAGTCCCAAGAGACCCAGTACTTC. It is translated as CASSLSESQETQYF.

The rearrangement joins TRBV6-4 to TRBJ2-1; 13 bases agree with TRBD2. The CDR3 is made up of 16 amino acids. Germline V lookup: CDR1 MRHNA, CDR2 SNTAGT. Trimming removed 6 bases from V and 6 bases from J; junction bases left unmatched: 8. The CDR3 here is CASRPLGTSGTNEQFF. The CDR3 coding sequence is TGTGCCAGCAGACCCTTGGGGACTAGCGGGACCAATGAGCAGTTCTTC.

The table lists this clone with a count of one. CDR3: CASSLEGGAGTDTQYF. Here the CDR3 DNA reads TGCGCCAGCAGCTTGGAGGGGGGGGCTGGCACAGATACGCAGTATTTT. The rearrangement links TRBV5-1 to TRBJ2-3; a weak D match, TRBD2 (7 bases). The CDR3 runs 16 residues. In germline, CDR1 is SGHRS, CDR2 YFSETQ. The V and J ends lost 0 bases and 1 base respectively, with 12 bases between them.

The V call is TRBV2, the J call TRBJ1-5, with 8 bases fitting TRBD1. Germline assignment: CDR1 SNHLY and CDR2 FYNNEI. This CDR3 is built from 15 residues. The junction had 7 bases not matched to a gene; V was cut back by 5 bases and J by 4 bases. The DNA for the CDR3 is TGTGCCAGCAGTTACGACAGGGGAGTGAATCAGCCCCAGCATTTT. The encoded protein is CASSYDRGVNQPQHF.

The chain joins TRBV28 to TRBJ2-7; D is unresolved. This CDR3 comprises 13 residues. The V gene's germline CDR1 is MDHEN and CDR2 SYDVKM. V was trimmed by 5 bases and J by 2 bases, leaving 10 bases between them. CDR3 DNA: TGTGCCAGCAGTCCGCAGCCGACCTACGAGCAGTACTTC. It codes for CASSPQPTYEQYF.

The CDR3 sequence is CASSFIGQGYSGANVLTF. In DNA, the CDR3 is TGTGCCAGCAGTTTTATAGGACAGGGATATTCTGGGGCCAACGTCCTGACTTTC. The chain recombines TRBV27 with TRBJ2-6; 8 bases are shared with TRBD1. The V and J ends lost 3 bases and 1 base, in that order; junction bases with no gene match: 8. The CDR3 spans 18 residues. From germline, CDR1 is MNHEY and CDR2 SMNVEV (reference sequence).

The chain is built from TRBV29-1 and TRBJ2-7; maybe TRBD2 (6 bases). CDR3 length: 15 amino acids. Trimming removed 1 base from V and 0 bases from J, with 13 bases in between. The germline gives CDR1 SQVTM, CDR2 ANQGSEA. Here the CDR3 reads CSVEVGRTNSYEQYF. DNA of the CDR3: TGCAGCGTTGAAGTGGGACGGACTAACTCCTACGAGCAGTACTTC.

The chain joins TRBV7-9 to TRBJ2-2, with D unresolved. Germline lookup yields CDR1 SEHNR and CDR2 FQNEAQ (reference sequence). V was shortened by 2 bases and J by 5 bases, with 9 bases between the two germline ends. This CDR3 has 14 amino acids. This CDR3 reads CASSLTADTGELFF. DNA of the CDR3: TGTGCCAGCAGCTTAACCGCGGATACCGGGGAGCTGTTTTTT.

The J gene is TRBJ1-4, the V gene TRBV5-6; D not resolved. Germline-derived CDR1 and CDR2 are SGHDT and YYEEEE. Deletions cut 5 bases from V and 0 bases from J, with 17 bases between. CDR3 size: 17 residues. The DNA for the CDR3 is TGTGCCAGCAGGGAGGGAGGTCCCTTTGCAACTAATGAAAAACTGTTTTTT. This gives the protein CASREGGPFATNEKLFF.

This chain connects TRBV7-9 to TRBJ2-7, with D possibly being TRBD1 (7 bases). The CDR3 is 16 residues long. V lost 5 bases and J 3 bases, leaving 20 bases between the germline ends. In germline, CDR1 is SEHNR, CDR2 FQNEAQ (reference sequence). In DNA form, the CDR3 reads TGTGCCAGCAGCCTAAAGGAGGGGGCAGTTAACTACGAGCAGTACTTC. Translating gives CASSLKEGAVNYEQYF.

The CDR3, as DNA: TGTGCCATCAGTTACGGACAATTTGAGCAGTTCTTC. Amino acid sequence: CAISYGQFEQFF. This sequence joins TRBV10-3 and TRBJ2-1; perhaps TRBD1 as D (5 bases). Germline CDR1 reads ENHRY; CDR2 reads SYGVKD. The ends were cut back, 5 bases at V and 9 bases at J, with 11 bases in the middle. CDR3 size: 12 residues.

CDR3 coding DNA: TGCGCCAGCAGAGAGGACAGGGGGCTAGATACGCAGTATTTT. This codes for CASREDRGLDTQYF. This chain connects TRBV5-1 to TRBJ2-3; 11 bases fit TRBD1. Germline V gene data show CDR1 as SGHRS and CDR2 as YFSETQ. The junction had 4 bases not matched to a gene; V was cut back by 5 bases and J by 5 bases. The CDR3 consists of 14 residues.

A single count supports this clone. The DNA of the CDR3 is TGTGCCAGTAGTATAGACAGGCCCTTAAGCACCGGGGAGCTGTTTTTT. It is translated as CASSIDRPLSTGELFF. This rearrangement joins TRBV19 to TRBJ2-2; unclear D gene. The germline V gene encodes CDR1 LNHDA and CDR2 SQIVND (reference sequence). V lost 0 bases and J 4 bases, leaving 12 bases between the germline ends. The CDR3 totals 16 residues.

DNA of the CDR3: TGTGCCAGCAGCCCCCCTAGCGGGGAAGAGACCCAGTACTTC. This gives the protein CASSPPSGEETQYF. The rearrangement uses TRBV9 and TRBJ2-5; 9 bases are shared with TRBD2. The germline CDR1 and CDR2 sequences are SGDLS and YYNGEE. With 4 bases clipped from V and 3 bases from J, the junction kept 4 bases outside the gene matches. CDR3 length: 14 amino acids.

As DNA, the CDR3 is TGTGCCAGCAGACGACCACCAGGGGCCCCCTCCACAGATACGCAGTATTTT. Its translation is CASRRPPGAPSTDTQYF. V is TRBV6-6 and J is TRBJ2-3; possible D gene TRBD1, 6 bases. The germline gives CDR1 MNHNY, CDR2 SVGAGI (reference sequence). The CDR3 consists of 17 residues. Trimming pared 6 bases from V and 2 bases from J, leaving 21 bases between.

This clone was recorded once. This rearrangement joins TRBV3-1 (or the pseudogene TRBV3-2) to TRBJ1-1; 9 nucleotides align to TRBD1. With 2 bases clipped from V and 12 bases from J, the junction kept 28 bases outside the gene matches. The length of the CDR3 is 20 residues. Germline CDR1 and CDR2: LGHDT and YNNKEL (reference sequence). DNA of the CDR3: TGTGCCAGCAGCCAAAACGGGGGGGCGGACAGGGGTCTCCTGGGGATATCGACTTTCTTT. Translating gives CASSQNGGADRGLLGISTFF.

The chain uses TRBV7-7 and TRBJ2-1; no clear D. The CDR3 spans 13 residues. The germline gives CDR1 SSHAT, CDR2 FNYEAQ (reference sequence). V gave up 3 bases and J gave up 6 bases, with 9 bases separating them. Written as DNA, the CDR3 is TGTGCCAGCAGCTTCGAAGTCGGCAATGAGCAGTTCTTC. This encodes CASSFEVGNEQFF. Full variable domain (remainder filled in from reference TRBV7-7 and TRBJ2-1): GAGVSQSPRYKVTKRGQDVTLRCDPISSHATLYWYQQALGQGPEFLTYFNYEAQPDKSGLPSDRFSAERPEGSISTLTIQRTEQRDSAMYRCASSFEVGNEQFFGPGTRLTVL.